These 12 T cell receptor beta chains were sequenced from one sample in a study of cytomegalovirus exposure and HLA in healthy donors. Clones were read by immunoSEQ multiplex PCR, and TCRdb kept only the in-frame ones, dropping some. Of approximately 200,000 clones listed, about 89% were seen once; the top ten hold around 1.1%. The sequenced sample consisted of PBMCs. The source of these receptors is a woman between 18 and 30 years old in good health and CMV-seronegative.

The chain employs TRBV7-3 and TRBJ2-7; 7 bases are shared with TRBD1. The CDR3 consists of 14 residues. V shed 4 bases and J 1 base; nucleotides not matched to a gene: 4. Germline CDR1 SGHTA, CDR2 FQGTGA. The CDR3 nucleotides are TGTGCCAGCAGCTCCGGGACAGAGTCCTACGAGCAGTACTTC. Protein product: CASSSGTESYEQYF.

For the CDR3, the DNA is TGCGCCAGCAGTGCCAGCGGGAGGGATACGCAGTATTTT. The encoded protein is CASSASGRDTQYF. The chain employs TRBV10-1 and TRBJ2-3; 9 nucleotides match TRBD2. CDR1 WNHNN and CDR2 SYGVQD come from the germline V gene (reference sequence). The CDR3 has 13 amino acids. V shed 4 bases and J 6 bases; nucleotides not matched to a gene: 2.

V and J are TRBV6-1 and TRBJ2-7; 9 positions agree with TRBD2. Germline loops: CDR1 MNHNS, CDR2 SASEGT. Trimming took 4 bases from V and 0 from J; bases not matched to a gene: 16. This CDR3 comprises 19 residues. CDR3 sequence: CASSVEGGGSGRFSYEQYF. The CDR3 DNA reads TGTGCCAGCAGTGTCGAGGGGGGGGGAAGCGGGAGGTTCTCCTACGAGCAGTACTTC.

The chain recombines TRBV7-2 with TRBJ2-6; D may be TRBD2 (7 bases). The CDR3 runs to 16 residues. Trimming stripped 1 base from V and 4 bases from J, with 11 bases between. Germline V gene lookup returns CDR1 SGHTA and CDR2 FQGNSA. The CDR3 loop reads CASSLDGGTGANVLTF. The CDR3 region has the DNA TGTGCCAGCAGCTTAGACGGGGGGACAGGGGCCAACGTCCTGACTTTC.

The chain couples TRBV30 to TRBJ1-2; D may be TRBD1 (6 bases). V lost 4 bases to trimming and J lost 8 bases, with 20 bases between them. The CDR3 runs to 14 residues. Germline V lookup: CDR1 GTSNPN, CDR2 SVGIG (reference sequence). Here the CDR3 reads CAWKGGGGGMGYTF. The CDR3 coding sequence is TGTGCCTGGAAGGGAGGAGGGGGGGGTATGGGCTACACCTTC.

The chain uses TRBV30 and TRBJ1-2; TRBD1 agrees at 7 bases. Trimming removed 7 bases from V and 6 bases from J; junction bases left unmatched: 14. Germline V gene lookup returns CDR1 GTSNPN and CDR2 SVGIG (reference sequence). The CDR3 consists of 14 residues. CDR3 sequence: CASGVTGARDGYTF. The CDR3 DNA is TGTGCCTCGGGGGTTACAGGGGCTAGGGATGGCTACACCTTC.

The chain recombines TRBV27 with TRBJ2-1; 8 bases are a match to TRBD2. The CDR3 is made up of 15 amino acids. Germline loops: CDR1 MNHEY, CDR2 SMNVEV (reference sequence). J gave up 7 bases and V 6 bases, and 11 bases lay outside the gene matches. As DNA, the CDR3 is TGTGCCAGCAGCCTTCTAGCGGGCTTAGGTAATGAGCAGTTCTTC. It yields the protein CASSLLAGLGNEQFF.

The chain uses TRBV6-5 and TRBJ1-4; D is possibly TRBD1 (6 bases). V shed 6 bases and J shed 2 bases, with 10 bases lying between them. The CDR3 consists of 14 residues. Germline CDR1 and CDR2: MNHEY and SVGAGI. The CDR3 protein is CASSFDRTNEKLFF. For the CDR3, the DNA is TGTGCCAGCAGCTTTGACAGGACTAATGAAAAACTGTTTTTT.

The chain has TRBV28 and TRBJ2-2, with D maybe TRBD2 (5 bases). Trimming stripped 3 bases from V and 5 bases from J, with 13 bases between. The CDR3 length is 15 residues. Germline CDR1 and CDR2: MDHEN and SYDVKM. The DNA for the CDR3 is TGTGCCAGCAGTTTTCTTCCGACGGGGACCGGGGAGCTGTTTTTT. This codes for CASSFLPTGTGELFF. The full variable domain, its missing parts supplied by reference TRBV28 and TRBJ2-2, is DVKVTQSSRYLVKRTGEKVFLECVQDMDHENMFWYRQDPGLGLRLIYFSYDVKMKEKGDIPEGYSVSREKKERFSLILESASTNQTSMYLCASSFLPTGTGELFFGEGSRLTVL.

The chain has TRBV28 and TRBJ2-2; 7 nucleotides line up with TRBD1. The CDR3 length is 14 residues. In germline, CDR1 is MDHEN, CDR2 SYDVKM. The trim removed 6 bases at V and 3 bases at J, leaving 4 bases unmatched. The CDR3 loop is CASSLGGYTGELFF. The CDR3 nucleotides are TGTGCCAGCAGCCTAGGGGGCTACACCGGGGAGCTGTTTTTT.

The rearrangement links TRBV6-1 to TRBJ2-5; 8 positions agree with TRBD2. V was pared by 2 bases and J by 5 bases, with 7 bases of the junction left unmatched. CDR3 size: 15 residues. The germline V gene has CDR1 MNHNS and CDR2 SASEGT. The CDR3 coding sequence is TGTGCCAGCAGTGAAATGGGGTTAGCGGGGGAGACCCAGTACTTC. Translation gives CASSEMGLAGETQYF.

This clone has a handful of counts. V usage is TRBV29-1 and J usage is TRBJ2-3; a weak D match, TRBD2 (6 bases). V lost 3 bases to trimming and J lost 10 bases, with 20 bases between them. The CDR3 is 14 amino acids. Per germline, CDR1 SQVTM and CDR2 ANQGSEA. The chain's CDR3 is CSVDEVLEGMAQYF. The DNA of the CDR3 is TGCAGCGTTGATGAAGTTTTGGAGGGGATGGCGCAGTATTTT.